The 14 T cell receptor beta chains in this list originate from one sample, sequenced in a study of cytomegalovirus exposure and HLA in healthy donors. This table comes from immunoSEQ multiplex PCR, and its TCRdb copy is limited to in-frame clones, with some not included. This table holds some 210,000 clones, over 80% found once. Sequences were obtained from PBMCs. Receptors originate from a woman aged 18-35 years in good health and CMV-seronegative.

V usage is TRBV7-6 and J usage is TRBJ2-1; 8 bases line up with TRBD1. Germline V gene sequence: CDR1 SGHVS, CDR2 FNYEAQ. Trimming at V came to 5 bases and at J to 8 bases, leaving 5 bases not matched to a gene. The CDR3 has 13 amino acids. As DNA, the CDR3 is TGTGCCAGCAGCGACAGGGGTTGGCATGAGCAGTTCTTC. Translating gives CASSDRGWHEQFF.

The genes are TRBV19 and TRBJ2-5; D unresolved. Germline CDR1 is LNHDA and CDR2 is SQIVND (reference sequence). The ends were cut back, 4 bases at V and 0 bases at J, with 6 bases in the middle. This CDR3 has 13 residues. CDR3 coding DNA: TGTGCCAGTAGTAAAGGATACCAAGAGACCCAGTACTTC. It is translated as CASSKGYQETQYF. The full variable domain, completed using reference TRBV19 and TRBJ2-5, is DGGITQSPKYLFRKEGQNVTLSCEQNLNHDAMYWYRQDPGQGLRLIYYSQIVNDFQKGDIAEGYSVSREKKESFPLTVTSAQKNPTAFYLCASSKGYQETQYFGPGTRLLVL.

The gene calls are TRBV28 and TRBJ2-5; maybe TRBD2 (6 bases). V gave up 2 bases and J gave up 5 bases, with 12 bases separating them. The CDR3 has 14 amino acids. Germline V gene sequence: CDR1 MDHEN, CDR2 SYDVKM. CDR3 region: CASSLSRGGETQYF. The CDR3, as DNA: TGTGCCAGCAGTTTAAGTCGTGGGGGGGAGACCCAGTACTTC.

The gene calls are TRBV30 and TRBJ2-1; D not certain. V dropped 4 bases and J dropped 5 bases, with 9 bases sitting between them. The CDR3 extends over 12 amino acids. Looked up from germline, CDR1 is GTSNPN and CDR2 is SVGIG (reference sequence). The CDR3 protein is CAWTPRDNEQFF. The DNA of the CDR3 is TGTGCCTGGACCCCCCGGGACAATGAGCAGTTCTTC.

The sample holds a few counts of this clone. J is TRBJ2-5 and V is TRBV6-5; TRBD2 is a possible D gene (7 bases). The V end was cut by 5 bases, the J end by 5 bases, with 18 bases between. Per germline, CDR1 MNHEY and CDR2 SVGAGI. This CDR3 has 15 residues. The CDR3 bases are TGTGCCAGCAGTCCCGTAGGGGGGGCCGGGGAGACCCAGTACTTC. It specifies CASSPVGGAGETQYF.

This chain uses TRBV9 with TRBJ2-1; TRBD2 matches 12 bases. Trimming at V came to 0 bases and at J to 6 bases, leaving 4 bases not matched to a gene. This CDR3 is 16 amino acids long. The germline V gene encodes CDR1 SGDLS and CDR2 YYNGEE. The CDR3 DNA reads as TGTGCCAGCAGCGTAGCTTTGGGACTAGCGGGCAATGAGCAGTTCTTC. This encodes CASSVALGLAGNEQFF.

This clone was seen more than once but under ten times. One end of the junction varies from germline; a read error may be responsible. V and J are TRBV6-5 and TRBJ1-2; 9 nucleotides match TRBD1. Germline assignment: CDR1 MNHEY and CDR2 SVGAGI. The CDR3 has 16 residues. The CDR3 coding sequence is TGTGCCAGCAGTTCCCCGGGGACAGGGCCGAACTTTGGCTACACCTTC. The encoded protein is CASSSPGTGPNFGYTF.

The chain uses TRBV28 and TRBJ1-5; no clear D gene. The CDR3 loop spans 16 amino acids. The ends were cut back, 5 bases at V and 0 bases at J, with 14 bases in the middle. CDR1 is MDHEN, CDR2 SYDVKM, per germline. The CDR3 here is CASSPISADSNQPQHF. The DNA for the CDR3 is TGTGCCAGCAGTCCGATCTCAGCAGATAGCAATCAGCCCCAGCATTTT. The full variable domain, its missing parts supplied by reference TRBV28 and TRBJ1-5, is DVKVTQSSRYLVKRTGEKVFLECVQDMDHENMFWYRQDPGLGLRLIYFSYDVKMKEKGDIPEGYSVSREKKERFSLILESASTNQTSMYLCASSPISADSNQPQHFGDGTRLSIL.

The rearrangement uses TRBV29-1 and TRBJ2-7; D perhaps matches TRBD1 (5 bases). CDR1 SQVTM and CDR2 ANQGSEA come from the germline V gene. The V gene lost 3 bases and the J gene lost 2 bases, with 11 bases spanning the gap. The CDR3 runs to 13 residues. The CDR3 reads CSVDTGSTYEQYF. The CDR3 region has the DNA TGCAGCGTTGACACAGGTTCCACCTACGAGCAGTACTTC.

This sequence joins TRBV5-6 and TRBJ2-7, with 7 positions matching TRBD1. There are 14 residues in the CDR3. Germline V gives CDR1 SGHDT, CDR2 YYEEEE. After removal of 0 bases from V and 4 bases from J, the junction contained 4 bases not matched to a gene. The CDR3 nucleotides read TGTGCCAGCAGCTTGGCCAGGGGGAAGTACGAGCAGTACTTC. Amino acid sequence: CASSLARGKYEQYF.

The chain links TRBV5-1 to TRBJ2-5, with 8 bases aligning to TRBD1. The germline gives CDR1 SGHRS, CDR2 YFSETQ. This CDR3 is built from 13 residues. After removal of 4 bases from V and 4 bases from J, the junction contained 3 bases not matched to a gene. In nucleotides, the CDR3 is TGCGCCAGCAGCCAACAGGGGGGAGAGACCCAGTACTTC. It encodes CASSQQGGETQYF.

The chain recombines TRBV5-1 with TRBJ2-7; possibly TRBD1 for D (6 bases). Trimming stripped 0 bases from V and 11 bases from J, with 15 bases between. The CDR3 is 13 amino acids. Germline V gene sequence: CDR1 SGHRS, CDR2 YFSETQ. The chain's CDR3 is CASSLEWQGMKYF. The CDR3 DNA reads TGCGCCAGCAGCTTGGAGTGGCAGGGGATGAAGTACTTC.

The chain couples TRBV5-1 to TRBJ2-5; D unclear. This CDR3 has 19 amino acids. The germline gives CDR1 SGHRS, CDR2 YFSETQ. Trimming removed 0 bases from V and 5 bases from J, with 26 bases in between. The CDR3 is CASSLVWGVPGPSRETQYF. The CDR3 DNA sequence: TGCGCCAGCAGCTTGGTTTGGGGTGTCCCGGGCCCCTCGAGGGAGACCCAGTACTTC.

The gene calls are TRBV7-9 and TRBJ2-1; D could derive from TRBD1 or TRBD2 (5 bases each). The germline CDR1 and CDR2 sequences are SEHNR and FQNEAQ (reference sequence). The CDR3 extends over 14 amino acids. V was shortened by 2 bases and J by 5 bases, with 10 bases between the two germline ends. For the CDR3, the DNA is TGTGCCAGCAGCTTACTCAGGGACGACAATGAGCAGTTCTTC. The encoded protein is CASSLLRDDNEQFF.